The 4 T cell receptor beta chains below come from one sample, sequenced in a study of persistence of HIV-infected CD4 T cells. This was the immunoSEQ version 4 assay in survey mode. Assay used: immunoSEQ multiplex PCR; TCRdb lists only in-frame clones, some missing. The profile covers about 45,000 clones, with more than 85% appearing a single time and under 2% taken by the ten largest. Antigens for these TCRs are unknown. Nonspecific anti-CD3/anti-CD28 bead stimulation represents the broad CD4+ T cell repertoire. Sorting selected CD4+ T cells upregulating both CD40 ligand and CD69. Sample: CD4+ T cells sorted from PBMCs after approximately 19-hour stimulation, taken from a patient who received antiretroviral therapy. The receptor set was obtained from an adult man with HIV who was CMV-seropositive.

This chain joins TRBV12-1 and TRBJ1-5. TRBV12-1 is a pseudogene. This CDR3 is 16 amino acids long. The CDR3 bases are TGTGCCAGCAGCTCCCCTATGGGGGACGGAAATCAGCCCCAGCATTTT. It specifies CASSSPMGDGNQPQHF.

The chain carries TRBV7-6 and TRBJ2-2; D is undetermined. Germline lookup yields CDR1 SGHVS and CDR2 FNYEAQ. The CDR3 is 13 amino acids. Trimming removed 3 bases from V and 4 bases from J, with 6 bases in between. CDR3 sequence: CASSLVITGELFF. The CDR3 bases are TGTGCCAGCAGCTTGGTGATCACCGGGGAGCTGTTTTTT.

The chain joins TRBV27 to TRBJ2-4, with unresolved D. Trimming left V 5 bases short and J 4 bases short, with 12 bases between. The CDR3 is made up of 14 amino acids. CDR1 MNHEY and CDR2 SMNVEV come from the germline V gene (reference sequence). CDR3 DNA sequence: TGTGCCAGCAGTAATCCCCCCCTGAAAAACATTCAGTACTTC. Translating it yields CASSNPPLKNIQYF.

The chain employs TRBV6-4 and TRBJ2-3; 8 positions agree with TRBD2. CDR3 size: 17 residues. CDR1 and CDR2 (germline): MRHNA, SNTAGT. The ends lost 0 bases at V and 5 bases at J; junction bases unmatched: 10. CDR3 region: CASSDSVGGEGRDTQYF. As DNA, the CDR3 is TGTGCCAGCAGTGACTCCGTCGGGGGGGAGGGGAGAGATACGCAGTATTTT.